This T cell receptor (beta chain) was observed in a study of identical twins. Template switching (which added a universal primer site) was used, and cDNA carried unique molecular identifiers. TCRdb re-analysed the 5' RACE reads in MiXCR, keeping a single row per CDR3 protein. This table has approximately 1.8 million distinct CDR3 sequences, roughly 35% appearing once. For this clonotype: Its antigen is as yet unknown.

Study-wide points: Invariant MAIT and iNKT cells are populations that could partly confound zero-insertion analyses.

Germline V lookup: CDR1 SQVTM, CDR2 ANQGSEA. The CDR3 is 16 amino acids. With V trimmed by 7 bases and J by 1 base, 10 bases remained unmatched. This sequence was found in a newborn girl in good health. The chain couples TRBV29-1 to TRBJ1-1, with 12 bases identical to TRBD1. Sequences were obtained from cord blood. In DNA form, the CDR3 reads TGCAGCGGACAAGGGGACAGGGGGCGGAGGAACACTGAAGCTTTCTTT. It is translated as CSGQGDRGRRNTEAFF.